A selection of T cell receptor beta chains follows, all from one sample in a study of cytomegalovirus exposure and HLA in healthy donors. The method was immunoSEQ multiplex PCR; TCRdb's version includes in-frame clones alone and lacks a portion of them. The table has about 200,000 clones, 70% to 80% seen once. Source material: PBMCs. The receptor source for this set is a man aged 30-40 years in good health and CMV-seronegative. Each CDR3 is given with its conserved first and last residue. D genes are given only for firm matches. Not all rows give a size; the values are once, few, many and, for expanded clones, a class.

clone size,D gene,J gene,V gene,CDR3 protein,CDR3 DNA
.,TRBD2,TRBJ2-7,TRBV10-3,CAISEGTGWGLAGEQYF,TGTGCCATCAGTGAGGGAACCGGGTGGGGACTAGCGGGCGAGCAGTACTTC
.,TRBD1,TRBJ2-5,TRBV7-2,CASRWEFGQGATQYF,TGTGCCAGCAGGTGGGAGTTTGGACAGGGCGCGACCCAGTACTTC
few,TRBD2,TRBJ2-1,TRBV11-2,CASSPGTSGFF,TGTGCCAGCAGCCCCGGGACTAGTGGGTTCTTC
.,TRBD2,TRBJ2-7,TRBV19,CASSNLAGVSEEQYF,TGTGCCAGTAGTAATCTCGCGGGAGTCTCTGAAGAGCAGTACTTC
once,.,TRBJ1-4,TRBV18,CASENEKLFF,TGTGCCAGCGAGAATGAAAAACTGTTTTTT
.,TRBD1,TRBJ1-4,TRBV15,CATSRVMDWATGGFNEKLFF,TGTGCCACCAGCAGAGTAATGGATTGGGCGACAGGGGGGTTTAATGAAAAACTGTTTTTT
once,.,TRBJ1-1,TRBV4-1,CASSQDFYRNTEAFF,TGCGCCAGCAGCCAAGATTTTTACAGGAACACTGAAGCTTTCTTT
.,TRBD2,TRBJ2-1,TRBV9,CASSVVSSGRLNEQFF,TGTGCCAGCAGCGTAGTATCTAGCGGGAGGCTGAATGAGCAGTTCTTC
.,.,TRBJ1-5,TRBV19,CASSIRGVGNQPQHF,TGTGCCAGTAGTATCAGGGGCGTGGGCAATCAGCCCCAGCATTTT
.,.,TRBJ1-2,TRBV14,CASSQDLSGGYGYTF,TGTGCCAGCAGCCAAGATCTTTCGGGAGGGTATGGCTACACCTTC
.,TRBD1,TRBJ2-2,TRBV25-1,CASSRTGTNTGELFF,TGTGCCAGCAGCCGGACAGGGACGAACACCGGGGAGCTGTTTTTT
.,TRBD1,TRBJ2-1,TRBV7-7,CASSLDRVNEQFF,TGTGCCAGCAGCTTGGACAGGGTCAATGAGCAGTTCTTC
.,TRBD1,TRBJ1-6,TRBV9,CASSGTGTGNSPLHF,TGTGCCAGCAGCGGAACCGGGACAGGGAATTCACCCCTCCACTTT
few,TRBD1,TRBJ2-7,TRBV18,CASSGTGPILLYF,TGTGCCAGCTCGGGGACAGGCCCTATTTTACTGTACTTC
.,.,TRBJ2-3,TRBV10-3,CAISIAGVRTDTQYF,TGTGCCATCAGTATCGCAGGGGTGAGGACAGATACGCAGTATTTT
.,TRBD1,TRBJ2-7,TRBV28,CASSRTQYGQGISISYEQYF,TGTGCCAGCAGTCGAACTCAGTATGGACAGGGGATTTCAATCTCTTACGAGCAGTACTTC
medium-sized,TRBD1,TRBJ2-7,TRBV6-5,CASSNPGQRVQYF,TGTGCCAGCAGTAACCCGGGACAGAGGGTGCAGTACTTC
.,TRBD1,TRBJ2-7,TRBV2,CASRGTGLYEQYF,TGTGCCAGCAGGGGGACAGGGCTTTACGAGCAGTACTTC